This entry concerns a single T cell receptor (beta chain). Its antigen is still unknown. TCRdb independently ran MiXCR on the RT-PCR reads; one entry per CDR3 protein. The sample contains hundreds of thousands of distinct CDR3 sequences, more than 9% of which appear only once. This CDR3 is 15 amino acids long. V shed 4 bases and J 6 bases; nucleotides not matched to a gene: 8. Germline V lookup: CDR1 MDHEN, CDR2 SYDVKM. The data are from a study of response to subunit inactivated influenza vaccine. Findings and caveats of the study: The authors proposed limited new T cell recruitment per seasonal influenza vaccination.

The source was non-naive T cells sorted from PBMCs, collected 14 days before vaccination. The receptor comes from a man in his fifties who received an inactivated influenza vaccine. The genes are TRBV28 and TRBJ1-2, with 10 bases identical to TRBD1. This chain's CDR3 is CASSSNVGTGDGYTF. The CDR3 DNA reads TGTGCCAGCAGTTCTAACGTCGGGACAGGGGATGGCTACACCTTC.